These 28 T cell receptor beta chains share one sample of origin, sequenced in a study of cytomegalovirus exposure and HLA in healthy donors. Primers for the PCR totalled 60 Vbeta and 13 Jbeta. Sequencing was performed with immunoSEQ multiplex PCR; in TCRdb, only in-frame clones are kept and a portion is missing. The data contain fewer than 120,000 clones, approximately 78% of them singletons. Sample: PBMCs. These receptor sequences come from a young woman in good health and CMV-seronegative.

V is TRBV5-6 and J is TRBJ1-6, with 8 nucleotides matching TRBD1. Germline trimming cut 4 bases from V and 10 bases from J; bases unmatched to any gene: 7. The CDR3 has 14 residues. Germline-derived CDR1 and CDR2 are SGHDT and YYEEEE. The CDR3 DNA reads TGTGCCAGCAGCATGACAGGGGTTCGCTCACCCCTCCACTTT. The encoded protein is CASSMTGVRSPLHF.

The rearrangement uses TRBV30 and TRBJ2-2; 8 bases map to TRBD1. The CDR3 has 15 residues. The germline V gene encodes CDR1 GTSNPN and CDR2 SVGIG (reference sequence). J was trimmed by 4 bases and V by 3 bases; bases with no gene match: 7. The CDR3 DNA sequence: TGTGCCTGGAGAGGCAGGGGGCGGGTCACCGGGGAGCTGTTTTTT. As protein: CAWRGRGRVTGELFF.

The rearrangement links TRBV6-5 to TRBJ2-7, with 9 bases lining up with TRBD2. The CDR3 extends over 15 amino acids. Germline lookup yields CDR1 MNHEY and CDR2 SVGAGI. V lost 0 bases to trimming and J lost 6 bases; unmatched junction nucleotides: 6. The DNA of the CDR3 is TGTGCCAGCAGTTACTCGGGCGGGAGGGGCGCCGAGCAGTACTTC. This codes for CASSYSGGRGAEQYF.

The genes are TRBV5-1 and TRBJ1-1; D is ambiguous. V lost 6 bases, J lost 4 bases, and 13 bases lay in between. Germline lookup yields CDR1 SGHRS and CDR2 YFSETQ. The CDR3 sequence is 13 residues long. The CDR3 nucleotides read TGCGCCAGCACCCGACTGGGGAGCACTGAAGCTTTCTTT. This encodes CASTRLGSTEAFF.

The J gene is TRBJ1-5, the V gene TRBV10-3; unclear D gene. The CDR3 is 14 residues long. Looked up from germline, CDR1 is ENHRY and CDR2 is SYGVKD. V lost 10 bases to trimming and J lost 4 bases, with 17 bases between them. CDR3 region: CATSKESANQPQHF. In DNA form, the CDR3 reads TGTGCCACGTCAAAGGAGAGCGCGAATCAGCCCCAGCATTTT.

The J gene is TRBJ2-3, the V gene TRBV15; D perhaps matches TRBD2 (5 bases). Germline loops: CDR1 LNHNV, CDR2 YYDKDF (reference sequence). CDR3 size: 16 residues. The V gene lost 4 bases and the J gene lost 3 bases, with 17 bases spanning the gap. CDR3 amino acids: CATSKTSTSWTDTQYF. CDR3 sequence (DNA): TGTGCCACCAGCAAAACTAGTACCTCGTGGACAGATACGCAGTATTTT.

This clone was recorded a few times. This chain connects TRBV7-8 to TRBJ2-6; the D gene is possibly TRBD1 (5 bases). The CDR3 is 16 amino acids. Germline V gene sequence: CDR1 SGHVS, CDR2 FQNEAQ. V lost 5 bases and J 0 bases, leaving 11 bases between the germline ends. The CDR3 here is CASSHPTDSGANVLTF. In DNA, the CDR3 is TGTGCCAGCAGCCACCCGACAGACTCTGGGGCCAACGTCCTGACTTTC.

The chain employs TRBV7-2 and TRBJ2-1; 9 bases align to TRBD1. The ends lost 1 base at V and 8 bases at J; junction bases unmatched: 12. The CDR3 sequence is 17 residues long. The V gene's germline CDR1 is SGHTA and CDR2 FQGNSA. As DNA, the CDR3 is TGTGCCAGCAGCTTAGGGGGTTCGGCAGGACAGGGGTATGAGCAGTTCTTC. Protein product: CASSLGGSAGQGYEQFF.

This clone has more than one count but fewer than ten. An end of the junction does not agree with germline; a read error may underlie this. This chain connects TRBV7-2 to TRBJ2-7, with D perhaps TRBD2 (5 bases). CDR1 is SGHTA, CDR2 FQGNSA, per germline. This CDR3 region has 15 residues. As DNA, the CDR3 is TGTGCCAGCACCTCCCCCGGACTCCGGTCCTCCGAGCAGTACTTC. Protein sequence: CASTSPGLRSSEQYF.

A few counts support this clone. V is TRBV14 and J is TRBJ2-1, with D maybe TRBD2 (6 bases). Germline V gene lookup returns CDR1 SGHDN and CDR2 FVKESK. The V and J ends lost 3 bases and 3 bases respectively, with 15 bases between them. The CDR3 is 16 amino acids. The CDR3 bases are TGTGCCAGCAGCCAGTCGGGAGTTTCCGTCTACAATGAGCAGTTCTTC. This codes for CASSQSGVSVYNEQFF.

This chain links TRBV9 with TRBJ2-2; 12 bases align to TRBD2. J gave up 6 bases and V 3 bases, and 0 bases lay outside the gene matches. The germline CDR1 and CDR2 sequences are SGDLS and YYNGEE. The CDR3 extends over 14 amino acids. The CDR3 loop reads CASSGLAGAGELFF. The CDR3 region has the DNA TGTGCCAGCAGCGGACTAGCGGGGGCCGGGGAGCTGTTTTTT.

This clone has a handful of counts. The chain is built from TRBV28 and TRBJ1-5; TRBD1 is a possible D gene (5 bases). V was pared by 7 bases and J by 3 bases, with 16 bases between. Germline V gene sequence: CDR1 MDHEN, CDR2 SYDVKM. The CDR3 runs 15 residues. For the CDR3, the DNA is TGTGCCAGCACCGCGAACAGGCTTATCAATCAGCCCCAGCATTTT. Translated: CASTANRLINQPQHF.

The chain employs TRBV7-6 and TRBJ2-6; 10 bases align to TRBD2. Looked up from germline, CDR1 is SGHVS and CDR2 is FNYEAQ. V was pared by 5 bases and J by 0 bases, with 10 bases of the junction left unmatched. The CDR3 is 19 amino acids. CDR3 in amino acids: CASSPRAGGPYSGANVLTF. Here the CDR3 DNA reads TGTGCCAGCAGCCCCCGAGCGGGGGGGCCCTACTCTGGGGCCAACGTCCTGACTTTC.

The chain is built from TRBV29-1 and TRBJ2-7; 8 bases line up with TRBD2. Germline CDR1 reads SQVTM; CDR2 reads ANQGSEA. J gave up 4 bases and V 0 bases, and 11 bases lay outside the gene matches. The CDR3 totals 16 residues. This CDR3 is CSVEEAGAGASYEQYF. DNA for the CDR3: TGCAGCGTTGAAGAAGCGGGGGCGGGAGCTTCTTACGAGCAGTACTTC.

The rearrangement joins TRBV6-1 to TRBJ1-2, with no clear D. Deletions cut 3 bases from V and 0 bases from J, with 11 bases between. Per the germline V gene, CDR1 is MNHNS and CDR2 is SASEGT. This CDR3 is 15 amino acids long. The CDR3 here is CASSDAPIPNYGYTF. In DNA, the CDR3 is TGTGCCAGCAGTGACGCCCCTATCCCTAACTATGGCTACACCTTC.

The V and J genes are TRBV28 and TRBJ2-2; 9 bases fit TRBD2. In germline, CDR1 is MDHEN, CDR2 SYDVKM. The CDR3 spans 17 residues. With 2 bases clipped from V and 4 bases from J, the junction kept 8 bases outside the gene matches. In nucleotides, the CDR3 is TGTGCCAGCAGTTTACAGGGACTAGCTAGGTTCACCGGGGAGCTGTTTTTT. The encoded protein is CASSLQGLARFTGELFF.

The chain is built from TRBV27 and TRBJ2-1; tentative D call: TRBD1 (5 bases). The V end lost 4 bases, the J end lost 4 bases, and 11 bases lay between the germline ends. The CDR3 length is 14 residues. Per germline, CDR1 MNHEY and CDR2 SMNVEV (reference sequence). This chain's CDR3 is CASSWGNGYNEQFF. For the CDR3, the DNA is TGTGCCAGCAGTTGGGGCAATGGATACAATGAGCAGTTCTTC.

This clone was seen more than once but under ten times. V gene TRBV27 combines with J gene TRBJ1-2, with TRBD1 as a possible D gene (6 bases). CDR3 length: 14 residues. V shed 6 bases and J shed 2 bases, with 13 bases lying between them. Germline assignment: CDR1 MNHEY and CDR2 SMNVEV (reference sequence). In nucleotides, the CDR3 is TGTGCCAGCAGCCTAAAAGGGGGAAACTATGGCTACACCTTC. This codes for CASSLKGGNYGYTF.

This clone turned up a few times. This rearrangement joins TRBV7-2 to TRBJ2-1; 7 bases align to TRBD2. Germline V gene lookup returns CDR1 SGHTA and CDR2 FQGNSA. The V and J ends lost 8 bases and 6 bases, in that order; junction bases with no gene match: 4. The CDR3 has 12 amino acids. Written as DNA, the CDR3 is TGTGCCAGCGGGCGGGAGCGCAATGAGCAGTTCTTC. The encoded protein is CASGRERNEQFF.

This clone was detected a few times. V is TRBV7-2 and J is TRBJ2-2; D possibly corresponds to TRBD1 (5 bases). Germline CDR1 SGHTA, CDR2 FQGNSA. V was trimmed by 5 bases and J by 4 bases, leaving 17 bases between them. The CDR3 has 16 residues. CDR3 nucleotide sequence: TGTGCCAGCAGCGCACAGGTCGCGCAAAGCACCGGGGAGCTGTTTTTT. This translates into CASSAQVAQSTGELFF.

The chain has TRBV7-8 and TRBJ2-5; D is unclear. The V end lost 5 bases, the J end lost 1 base, and 14 bases lay between the germline ends. Germline CDR1 SGHVS, CDR2 FQNEAQ. The CDR3 has 15 amino acids. CDR3 in amino acids: CASSPNSWSQETQYF. DNA for the CDR3: TGTGCCAGCAGCCCAAACTCATGGTCCCAAGAGACCCAGTACTTC.

V usage is TRBV5-1 and J usage is TRBJ1-1; TRBD1 matches at 7 bases. The CDR3 extends over 16 amino acids. Per germline, CDR1 SGHRS and CDR2 YFSETQ. The J segment lost 0 bases and the V segment lost 4 bases, leaving 9 bases of the junction unmatched. In DNA, the CDR3 is TGCGCCAGCAGCAAGGACAGGACCGTACTGAACACTGAAGCTTTCTTT. This gives the protein CASSKDRTVLNTEAFF.

The gene calls are TRBV19 and TRBJ2-7; possible D gene TRBD1, 6 bases. Germline-derived CDR1 and CDR2 are LNHDA and SQIVND (reference sequence). This CDR3 has 14 amino acids. V was cut by 4 bases and J by 2 bases, with 12 bases left in between. CDR3 residues: CASSTQTGPYEQYF. Here the CDR3 DNA reads TGTGCCAGTAGTACTCAGACAGGACCCTACGAGCAGTACTTC. Drawing the rest from reference TRBV19 and TRBJ2-7, the complete variable domain is DGGITQSPKYLFRKEGQNVTLSCEQNLNHDAMYWYRQDPGQGLRLIYYSQIVNDFQKGDIAEGYSVSREKKESFPLTVTSAQKNPTAFYLCASSTQTGPYEQYFGPGTRLTVT.

V is TRBV13 and J is TRBJ2-3, with 12 bases fitting TRBD2. V was pared by 4 bases and J by 7 bases, with 6 bases of the junction left unmatched. Germline V gives CDR1 PRHDT, CDR2 FYEKMQ (reference sequence). This CDR3 contains 15 residues. This chain's CDR3 is CASSSSGGAPNTQYF. CDR3 nucleotides: TGTGCCAGCAGCTCTAGCGGGGGGGCCCCGAATACGCAGTATTTT.

V and J are TRBV5-1 and TRBJ1-2; D is possibly TRBD1 (6 bases). The V end lost 4 bases, the J end lost 6 bases, and 10 bases lay between the germline ends. CDR3 length equals 12 residues. Per germline, CDR1 SGHRS and CDR2 YFSETQ. The CDR3 bases are TGCGCCAGCAGCGGGACAAACGATGGCTACACCTTC. It encodes CASSGTNDGYTF.

This clone was detected a few times. The V call is TRBV5-1, the J call TRBJ1-4; 8 nucleotides line up with TRBD1. The CDR3 spans 16 residues. Germline V gives CDR1 SGHRS, CDR2 YFSETQ. The J segment lost 4 bases and the V segment lost 3 bases, leaving 8 bases of the junction unmatched. The CDR3 region has the DNA TGCGCCAGCAGCTCCGCTGCCGACAGGGGTAATGAAAAACTGTTTTTT. Protein sequence: CASSSAADRGNEKLFF.

The chain couples TRBV28 to TRBJ2-7; TRBD1 matches 9 bases. The V and J ends lost 5 bases and 3 bases, in that order; junction bases with no gene match: 11. The germline V gene encodes CDR1 MDHEN and CDR2 SYDVKM. The CDR3 loop spans 16 amino acids. CDR3 nucleotides: TGTGCCAGCAGTCACGAGGGCTGGGGACAGGGCTACGAGCAGTACTTC. Protein product: CASSHEGWGQGYEQYF.

The gene calls are TRBV7-2 and TRBJ1-2, with 7 bases lining up with TRBD1. CDR1 is SGHTA, CDR2 FQGNSA, per germline. There are 15 residues in the CDR3. J gave up 8 bases and V 4 bases, and 13 bases lay outside the gene matches. For the CDR3, the DNA is TGTGCCAGCAGCTCTCGACAGGGAGCTCTTGGGGGCTACACCTTC. Encoded protein: CASSSRQGALGGYTF.